A single sample is the source of the 32 T cell receptor beta chains below, sequenced in a study of Graves' ophthalmopathy and Graves' hyperthyroidism. RNA served as the template for amplifying TCR beta CDR3 regions. The authors performed first-round RT-PCR with HTBI primers and then a second-round multiplex PCR. TCRdb analysed the multiplex PCR reads with MiXCR anew, one entry per CDR3 protein. The sample holds roughly 420,000 distinct CDR3 sequences, around a fifth seen once. Sequenced input: peripheral blood. Receptors originate from a young woman with stable Graves' hyperthyroidism.

The table lists this clonotype with many counts. V usage is TRBV20-1 and J usage is TRBJ2-7, with no clear D. Germline values: CDR1 DFQATT, CDR2 SNEGSKA (reference sequence). The V end lost 3 bases, the J end lost 4 bases, and 7 bases lay between the germline ends. This CDR3 has 11 residues. The CDR3 loop reads CSASLVYEQYF. In DNA form, the CDR3 reads TGCAGTGCTAGCTTGGTATACGAGCAGTACTTC.

The chain is built from TRBV6-5 and TRBJ2-7; TRBD1 is a possible D gene (6 bases). With 0 bases removed from V and 3 bases from J, the gap between germline ends came to 15 bases. Per the germline V gene, CDR1 is MNHEY and CDR2 is SVGAGI. This CDR3 has 16 residues. The chain's CDR3 is CASSYSRDIMLYEQYF. CDR3 in DNA: TGTGCCAGCAGTTACTCGAGGGACATCATGCTCTACGAGCAGTACTTC.

This clonotype showed up many times. The chain couples TRBV6-2 or TRBV6-3 to TRBJ2-5; 8 bases are a match to TRBD2. The trim removed 6 bases at V and 1 base at J, leaving 4 bases unmatched. The CDR3 runs 14 residues. Germline V gene lookup returns CDR1 MNHEY and CDR2 SVGEGT. For the CDR3, the DNA is TGTGCCAGCAGAAACAGCGGGGGCCAAGAGACCCAGTACTTC. Translating gives CASRNSGGQETQYF.

This clonotype was detected ten times or more. This chain uses TRBV2 with TRBJ2-5, with D uncertain. The ends were cut back, 11 bases at V and 1 base at J, with 5 bases in the middle. The CDR3 is made up of 10 amino acids. CDR1 and CDR2 (germline): SNHLY, FYNNEI. The CDR3 protein is CAVFQETQYF. In DNA form, the CDR3 reads TGTGCCGTCTTCCAAGAGACCCAGTACTTC.

This clonotype was seen many times. The chain employs TRBV5-1 and TRBJ2-7; D might be TRBD2 (6 bases). Germline V gene sequence: CDR1 SGHRS, CDR2 YFSETQ. V was pared by 4 bases and J by 6 bases, with 20 bases between. CDR3 length: 15 residues. In DNA, the CDR3 is TGCGCCAGCAGCCCCACCCCCCAGCGGGCGTTCGAGCAGTACTTC. Encoded protein: CASSPTPQRAFEQYF.

This clonotype was recorded a few times. The J gene is TRBJ2-2, the V gene TRBV12-3 or TRBV12-4; 11 nucleotides align to TRBD1. Trimming cost V 7 bases and J 5 bases; bases outside gene matches: 9. This CDR3 is built from 16 residues. The CDR3 DNA reads TGTGCCAGCACGGCTGGACAGGGGGCGGGGACCGGGGAGCTGTTTTTT. Its protein is CASTAGQGAGTGELFF.

This clonotype was seen ten or more times. Being one base from a much bigger clone, this may be a read error. CDR3 loop: CASSDPQGTQYF. The CDR3 DNA is TGTGCCAGCAGTGACCCTCAAGGGACCCAGTACTTC. This chain joins TRBV6-2 or TRBV6-3 and TRBJ2-5; D remains unclear. The length of the CDR3 is 12 residues. In germline, CDR1 is MNHEY, CDR2 SVGEGT.

The V and J genes are TRBV12-3 or TRBV12-4 and TRBJ2-2; 12 bases agree with TRBD2. V lost 8 bases to trimming and J lost 3 bases; unmatched junction nucleotides: 4. This CDR3 has 15 residues. CDR3 protein: CASAGLAGYTGELFF. The CDR3 nucleotides are TGTGCCAGCGCCGGACTAGCGGGGTACACCGGGGAGCTGTTTTTT.

This clonotype was recorded many times. The CDR3 reads CSARTSGGRETQYF. CDR3 DNA sequence: TGCAGTGCTCGGACTAGCGGGGGGAGGGAGACCCAGTACTTC. This sequence joins TRBV20-1 and TRBJ2-5, with 14 nucleotides matching TRBD2. This CDR3 is 14 amino acids long. In germline, CDR1 is DFQATT, CDR2 SNEGSKA (reference sequence). The V gene end was trimmed by 5 bases and the J gene end by 5 bases; junction bases not matched to a gene: 4.

The chain recombines TRBV10-3 with TRBJ1-2, with D tentatively TRBD1 (5 bases). CDR1 and CDR2 from the germline V gene are ENHRY and SYGVKD. The CDR3 is made up of 13 amino acids. With 10 bases removed from V and 7 bases from J, the gap between germline ends came to 19 bases. This CDR3 is CASSPGRERGYTF. CDR3 coding DNA: TGTGCCAGCAGCCCTGGCAGGGAACGTGGCTACACCTTC.

This clonotype was seen repeatedly, ten times or more. This rearrangement joins TRBV29-1 to TRBJ1-1; possible D gene TRBD1, 6 bases. The CDR3 extends over 13 amino acids. Germline V gene sequence: CDR1 SQVTM, CDR2 ANQGSEA. The ends were cut back, 6 bases at V and 2 bases at J, with 13 bases in the middle. The CDR3 loop reads CSVAGQLNTEAFF. The DNA for the CDR3 is TGCAGCGTGGCAGGACAGCTAAACACTGAAGCTTTCTTT.

A word on this clonotype: Just one base apart from a much larger clone, this may be a read error. V is TRBV6-1 and J is TRBJ2-2; D gene unclear. The germline V gene encodes CDR1 MNHNS and CDR2 SASEGT. This CDR3 region has 14 residues. The V end lost 5 bases, the J end lost 9 bases, and 16 bases lay between the germline ends. CDR3 amino acids: CASSPTSETWELFF. In nucleotides, the CDR3 is TGTGCCAGCAGTCCTACGTCGGAGACCTGGGAGCTGTTTTTT.

The sample holds many counts of this clonotype. The CDR3 DNA follows: TGTGCCAGCAGCCCCGGACTAGCGGGAGGCTACGAGCAGTACTTC. Its protein is CASSPGLAGGYEQYF. This chain uses TRBV11-2 with TRBJ2-7; 14 nucleotides match TRBD2. V lost 5 bases to trimming and J lost 3 bases; unmatched junction nucleotides: 3. Germline loops: CDR1 SGHAT, CDR2 FQNNGV. The CDR3 length is 15 residues.

This clonotype came up many times. The chain couples TRBV6-1 to TRBJ1-2, with TRBD1 identical over 9 bases. CDR1 and CDR2 (germline): MNHNS, SASEGT. Trimming at V came to 2 bases and at J to 4 bases, leaving 14 bases not matched to a gene. CDR3 length equals 18 residues. CDR3 loop: CASSERPTGGHLTYGYTF. In DNA, the CDR3 is TGTGCCAGCAGTGAAAGACCGACAGGGGGACACCTAACCTATGGCTACACCTTC.

This clonotype was counted between two and nine times. The V call is TRBV7-9, the J call TRBJ1-6; D might be TRBD1 (6 bases). This CDR3 comprises 14 residues. Trimming cost V 5 bases and J 6 bases, with 11 bases left between them. The V gene's germline CDR1 is SEHNR and CDR2 FQNEAQ (reference sequence). CDR3 loop: CASSQTGGNSPLHF. CDR3 DNA: TGTGCCAGCAGCCAGACAGGTGGTAATTCACCCCTCCACTTT.

The table lists this clonotype with many counts. This chain joins TRBV6-1 and TRBJ2-7; D may be TRBD1 (6 bases). Trimming took 6 bases from V and 2 from J, leaving 14 bases between them. The CDR3 length is 14 residues. Germline V gene data show CDR1 as MNHNS and CDR2 as SASEGT. CDR3: CASSPGTFAYEQYF. CDR3 coding DNA: TGTGCCAGCAGCCCTGGGACATTCGCCTACGAGCAGTACTTC.

The V and J genes are TRBV14 and TRBJ2-7; no clear D. Germline CDR1 and CDR2: SGHDN and FVKESK. This CDR3 comprises 12 residues. As DNA, the CDR3 is TGTGCCCGCAGCCAAGGAAGCGCCGAGCAGTACGTC. It translates to CARSQGSAEQYV.

This clonotype has a count of ten or more. This chain uses TRBV3-1 with TRBJ2-7, with D hard to call. The CDR3 is made up of 12 amino acids. The germline V and J ends were trimmed by 6 bases and 3 bases, with 9 bases remaining between them. Per the germline V gene, CDR1 is LGHDT and CDR2 is YNNKEL (reference sequence). The CDR3 is CASRGTVYEQYF. The CDR3 DNA is TGTGCCAGCAGGGGAACAGTCTACGAGCAGTACTTC.

In regard to this clonotype: A much larger clone differs from this one at a single base, so this may be a read error. No conserved phenylalanine or tryptophan ends this CDR3, so it is likely a read error. The rearrangement joins TRBV20-1 to TRBJ1-2; D is uncertain. The CDR3 covers 13 residues. The germline V gene has CDR1 DFQATT and CDR2 SNEGSKA (reference sequence). The V and J ends lost 6 bases and 4 bases respectively, with 15 bases between them. CDR3 loop: CSAETQGRYGYTY. The CDR3 nucleotides read TGCAGTGCAGAAACACAAGGCCGCTATGGCTACACCTAC.

This clonotype was detected many times. This rearrangement joins TRBV5-4 to TRBJ2-5; the match to TRBD1 covers 11 bases. The CDR3 totals 16 residues. From germline, CDR1 is SGHNT and CDR2 YYREEE (reference sequence). J lost 1 base, V lost 0 bases, and 2 bases had no gene match. CDR3 bases: TGTGCCAGCAGCTTGGGGGACAGGGGGATCCAAGAGACCCAGTACTTC. It yields the protein CASSLGDRGIQETQYF. The full variable domain, in which reference TRBV5-4 and TRBJ2-5 provide the parts outside the CDR3, is ETGVTQSPTHLIKTRGQQVTLRCSSQSGHNTVSWYQQALGQGPQFIFQYYREEENGRGNFPPRFSGLQFPNYSSELNVNALELDDSALYLCASSLGDRGIQETQYFGPGTRLLVL.

This clonotype was observed at least ten times. The chain couples TRBV12-3 or TRBV12-4 to TRBJ1-1, with D tentatively TRBD1 (5 bases). The CDR3 is 14 amino acids. V was shortened by 6 bases and J by 0 bases, with 11 bases between the two germline ends. The CDR3 loop reads CASRRGHLNTEAFF. DNA for the CDR3: TGTGCCAGCAGGCGCGGACACCTGAACACTGAAGCTTTCTTT.

This clonotype was recorded many times. This chain uses TRBV6-1 with TRBJ2-7, with 9 nucleotides matching TRBD1. Germline assignment: CDR1 MNHNS and CDR2 SASEGT. The V gene end was trimmed by 4 bases and the J gene end by 6 bases; junction bases not matched to a gene: 7. The CDR3 has 14 residues. The CDR3: CASSAPGQGFEQYF. In nucleotides, the CDR3 is TGTGCCAGCAGTGCACCGGGACAGGGATTCGAGCAGTACTTC.

The sample holds many counts of this clonotype. V and J are TRBV7-8 and TRBJ1-5; D uncertain. V lost 3 bases, J lost 2 bases, and 11 bases lay in between. This CDR3 contains 15 residues. The germline V gene has CDR1 SGHVS and CDR2 FQNEAQ. The CDR3 region has the DNA TGTGCCAGCAGCTTGCGGGTGTGGGGCAATCAGCCCCAGCATTTT. It yields the protein CASSLRVWGNQPQHF.

This clonotype has at least ten counts. V gene TRBV10-3 combines with J gene TRBJ1-1; 8 bases match TRBD1. Germline CDR1 is ENHRY and CDR2 is SYGVKD. The CDR3 length is 14 residues. V gave up 4 bases and J gave up 4 bases; unmatched junction bases: 5. The CDR3 loop is CAISADRGGTEAFF. CDR3 bases: TGTGCCATCAGTGCTGACAGGGGCGGCACTGAAGCTTTCTTT.

This clonotype was found many times. The chain carries TRBV28 and TRBJ2-7; tentatively, D is TRBD1 (6 bases). The germline V gene encodes CDR1 MDHEN and CDR2 SYDVKM. This CDR3 region has 14 residues. V was trimmed by 1 base and J by 2 bases, leaving 9 bases between them. The DNA for the CDR3 is TGTGCCAGCAGTTTATTCGCAGGGGCCTACGAGCAGTACTTC. Amino acids: CASSLFAGAYEQYF.

This clonotype was seen a handful of times. The chain employs TRBV2 and TRBJ2-5; 7 positions agree with TRBD2. Per germline, CDR1 SNHLY and CDR2 FYNNEI. This CDR3 has 14 amino acids. The ends lost 7 bases at V and 4 bases at J; junction bases unmatched: 9. CDR3 coding DNA: TGTGCCAGCATGCCCGGGGGGAGTAGAGAGACCCAGTACTTC. It is translated as CASMPGGSRETQYF.

V usage is TRBV30 and J usage is TRBJ2-2; D may be TRBD1 (6 bases). Trimming pared 0 bases from V and 6 bases from J, leaving 8 bases between. Germline V lookup: CDR1 GTSNPN, CDR2 SVGIG (reference sequence). CDR3 size: 13 residues. The CDR3 DNA follows: TGTGCCTGGAGTGTTGGGGGCCCCGGGGAGCTGTTTTTT. Translation: CAWSVGGPGELFF.

This clonotype was counted at least ten times. CDR3 residues: CASSTGTDTYEQYF. The CDR3 bases are TGTGCCAGCAGTACGGGGACGGATACCTACGAGCAGTACTTC. The rearrangement uses TRBV6-5 and TRBJ2-7; D may match TRBD1 or TRBD2 (5 bases each). CDR1 is MNHEY, CDR2 SVGAGI, per germline. The CDR3 is made up of 14 amino acids. V was cut by 5 bases and J by 2 bases, with 13 bases left in between.

This clonotype occurred a few times. One end of the junction varies from germline; a read error may be responsible. The V gene is TRBV11-2, the J gene TRBJ2-4, with 13 bases matching TRBD2. Germline loops: CDR1 SGHAT, CDR2 FQNNGV. There are 18 residues in the CDR3. The DNA of the CDR3 is TGTGCCAGCAGCTTAGGACTAGCGGGAGGTCGGGCCAAAAACATTAAGTACTTC. This encodes CASSLGLAGGRAKNIKYF. The whole variable domain, filled in from reference TRBV11-2 and TRBJ2-4, reads EAGVAQSPRYKIIEKRQSVAFWCNPISGHATLYWYQQILGQGPKLLIQFQNNGVVDDSQLPKDRFSAERLKGVDSTLKIQPAKLEDSAVYLCASSLGLAGGRAKNIKYFGAGTRLSVL.

The table lists this clonotype with a few counts. The chain carries TRBV12-3 or TRBV12-4 and TRBJ1-3, with D possibly TRBD1 on 6 matching bases. Trimming pared 5 bases from V and 5 bases from J, leaving 10 bases between. This CDR3 is 13 amino acids long. The CDR3 reads CASSQQGRNTIYF. DNA for the CDR3: TGTGCCAGCAGTCAACAGGGTAGAAACACCATATATTTT.

This clonotype was recorded at least ten times. CDR3: CASITGNYGYTF. CDR3 bases: TGTGCCAGCATAACAGGGAACTATGGCTACACCTTC. The V and J genes are TRBV28 and TRBJ1-2; D is possibly TRBD1 (6 bases). V gave up 7 bases and J gave up 2 bases, with 8 bases separating them. The CDR3 totals 12 residues. Germline values: CDR1 MDHEN, CDR2 SYDVKM.

This chain links TRBV18 with TRBJ1-2, with D possibly being TRBD1 (5 bases). The CDR3 is 15 amino acids. V lost 3 bases and J lost 2, with 13 bases in between. CDR1 KGHSH and CDR2 LQKENI come from the germline V gene. CDR3 loop: CASSPWDGTNYGYTF. DNA for the CDR3: TGTGCCAGCTCACCCTGGGACGGAACCAACTATGGCTACACCTTC.